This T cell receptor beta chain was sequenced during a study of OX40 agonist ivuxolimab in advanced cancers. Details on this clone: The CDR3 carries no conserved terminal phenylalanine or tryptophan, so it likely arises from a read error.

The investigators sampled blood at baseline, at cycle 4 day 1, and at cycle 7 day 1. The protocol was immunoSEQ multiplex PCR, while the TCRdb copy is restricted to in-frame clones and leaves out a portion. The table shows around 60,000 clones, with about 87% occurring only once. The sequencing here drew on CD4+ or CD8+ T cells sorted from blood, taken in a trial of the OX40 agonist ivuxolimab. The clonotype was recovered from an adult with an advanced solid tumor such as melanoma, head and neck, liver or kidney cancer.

CDR3 amino acids: CASSLRSEGGTEAFL. The CDR3 DNA reads TGTGCCAGCAGTTTACGGAGTGAGGGAGGCACTGAAGCTTTCCTT. V is TRBV27 and J is TRBJ1-1; D is unclear. CDR1 is MNHEY and CDR2 is SMNVEV in the germline V gene (reference sequence). V gave up 2 bases and J gave up 4 bases, with 14 bases separating them. The CDR3 extends over 15 amino acids.